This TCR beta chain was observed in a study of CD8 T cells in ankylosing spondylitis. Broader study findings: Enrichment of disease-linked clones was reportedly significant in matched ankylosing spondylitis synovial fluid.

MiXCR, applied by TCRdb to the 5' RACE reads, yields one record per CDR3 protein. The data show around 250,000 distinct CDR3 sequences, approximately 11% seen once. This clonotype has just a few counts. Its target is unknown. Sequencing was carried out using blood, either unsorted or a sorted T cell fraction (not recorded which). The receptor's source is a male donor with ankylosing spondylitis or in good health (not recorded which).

This CDR3 is CASSVKTGGTDTQYF. CDR3 DNA: TGTGCCAGCAGCGTAAAGACAGGGGGCACAGATACGCAGTATTTT. This chain joins TRBV9 and TRBJ2-3; 8 positions agree with TRBD1. V dropped 1 base and J dropped 1; count of bases not matched to a gene: 2. This CDR3 region has 15 residues. Germline CDR1 is SGDLS and CDR2 is YYNGEE.